These 32 T cell receptor beta chains came from one sample sequenced in a study of blood T cell repertoires in COVID-19. Measured with immunoSEQ multiplex PCR; TCRdb has only the in-frame clones, and not every one. In the table there are about 50,000 clones, roughly 90% of which are singletons. Source material: peripheral blood. All receptors derive from a human donor in a cohort sampled during active COVID-19.

The chain links TRBV2 to TRBJ1-1, with 8 positions matching TRBD1. Germline CDR1 SNHLY, CDR2 FYNNEI. The CDR3 has 14 amino acids. V was clipped by 6 bases and J by 8 bases; unmatched bases: 11. CDR3 region: CASRQIRDRPEAFF. The DNA of the CDR3 is TGTGCCAGCAGGCAAATCCGGGACAGGCCCGAAGCTTTCTTT.

The genes are TRBV6-5 and TRBJ1-2; weak D call: TRBD1 (5 bases). Trimming left V 0 bases short and J 2 bases short, with 10 bases between. The CDR3 runs 15 residues. Germline assignment: CDR1 MNHEY and CDR2 SVGAGI. The CDR3, as DNA: TGTGCCAGCAGTTACTCGCAGGGAGGGAACTATGGCTACACCTTC. Protein product: CASSYSQGGNYGYTF.

The chain carries TRBV19 and TRBJ1-1; 9 positions agree with TRBD1. The V gene end was trimmed by 6 bases and the J gene end by 0 bases; junction bases not matched to a gene: 5. CDR3 length: 15 amino acids. Germline V gives CDR1 LNHDA, CDR2 SQIVND (reference sequence). This chain's CDR3 is CASSRDRALNTEAFF. In DNA form, the CDR3 reads TGTGCCAGTAGCCGGGACAGGGCCTTGAACACTGAAGCTTTCTTT.

This chain links TRBV5-4 with TRBJ2-3, with 7 bases identical to TRBD2. This CDR3 has 14 amino acids. Unmatched junction bases numbered 0, after V lost 2 bases and J lost 0 bases. Looked up from germline, CDR1 is SGHNT and CDR2 is YYREEE (reference sequence). CDR3 nucleotide sequence: TGTGCCAGCAGCTTCGGGGGGAGCACAGATACGCAGTATTTT. Translation gives CASSFGGSTDTQYF.

The gene calls are TRBV10-3 and TRBJ1-1; tentatively, D is TRBD1 (5 bases). V was trimmed by 0 bases and J by 5 bases, leaving 13 bases between them. This CDR3 has 15 residues. Germline V gene sequence: CDR1 ENHRY, CDR2 SYGVKD. DNA of the CDR3: TGTGCCATCAGTGAGTCGGGGGGAGGAGGAACTGAAGCTTTCTTT. Protein product: CAISESGGGGTEAFF.

V is TRBV7-9 and J is TRBJ2-7, with a possible D match to TRBD2 (6 bases). The germline CDR1 and CDR2 sequences are SEHNR and FQNEAQ (reference sequence). The V and J ends lost 1 base and 3 bases respectively, with 13 bases between them. This CDR3 has 15 residues. DNA for the CDR3: TGTGCCAGCAGCTTAGGTAGCGGAGGGAGCTACGAGCAGTACGTC. Its protein product is CASSLGSGGSYEQYV.

Here the CDR3 DNA reads TGTGCCAGCAGTGAATCACAGGGGGTGGGGGAAAAACTGTTTTTT. It translates to CASSESQGVGEKLFF. The chain employs TRBV6-1 and TRBJ1-4; TRBD1 agrees at 8 bases. This CDR3 has 15 amino acids. Germline V gene data show CDR1 as MNHNS and CDR2 as SASEGT. The V segment lost 2 bases and the J segment 8 bases; nucleotides outside the gene matches: 7.

This chain joins TRBV28 and TRBJ2-7, with TRBD2 matching over 9 bases. This CDR3 comprises 15 residues. J was trimmed by 1 base and V by 4 bases; bases with no gene match: 5. CDR1 is MDHEN and CDR2 is SYDVKM in the germline V gene. The CDR3 bases are TGTGCCAGCAGTTCCGTGACTAGCGGTTCCTACGAGCAGTACTTC. Its translation: CASSSVTSGSYEQYF.

The chain links TRBV6-5 to TRBJ2-1, with 8 bases matching TRBD1. The J segment lost 4 bases and the V segment lost 7 bases, leaving 6 bases of the junction unmatched. Germline values: CDR1 MNHEY, CDR2 SVGAGI. This CDR3 comprises 14 residues. The CDR3 DNA is TGTGCCAGCAAAGGTCAGGGGGCGTACAATGAGCAGTTCTTC. Translating gives CASKGQGAYNEQFF.

This clone was recorded only once. This chain connects TRBV19 to TRBJ2-2; 10 nucleotides match TRBD2. The CDR3 is 19 amino acids. In germline, CDR1 is LNHDA, CDR2 SQIVND (reference sequence). The ends lost 2 bases at V and 5 bases at J; junction bases unmatched: 14. This chain's CDR3 is CASSIRGLAGDGGTGELFF. Here the CDR3 DNA reads TGTGCCAGTAGTATAAGGGGGCTAGCGGGAGATGGAGGGACCGGGGAGCTGTTTTTT.

The sample holds one count of this clone. The rearrangement uses TRBV4-2 and TRBJ1-2; tentative D call: TRBD1 (5 bases). V lost 0 bases and J 1 base, leaving 15 bases between the germline ends. Germline values: CDR1 LGHNA, CDR2 YNFKEQ. CDR3 size: 17 residues. CDR3 protein: CASSQDSARANNYGYTF. CDR3 coding DNA: TGTGCCAGCAGCCAAGATTCCGCCAGGGCTAATAACTATGGCTACACCTTC.

V gene TRBV7-8 combines with J gene TRBJ1-2; TRBD1 matches at 8 bases. The length of the CDR3 is 12 residues. Germline V CDR1 and CDR2: SGHVS, FQNEAQ. V shed 5 bases, J shed 6 bases, and the junction held 2 bases outside the gene matches. CDR3 bases: TGTGCCAGCAGCCGGGGACAGGATGGCTACACCTTC. It yields the protein CASSRGQDGYTF.

The CDR3 nucleotides are TGTGCCAGCAGTGAGGTGGCGGGACTCGTTTCAGATACGCAGTATTTT. Amino acid sequence: CASSEVAGLVSDTQYF. The V gene is TRBV2, the J gene TRBJ2-3; D might be TRBD2 (6 bases). V lost 3 bases and J lost 4, with 17 bases in between. The CDR3 has 16 amino acids. Germline-derived CDR1 and CDR2 are SNHLY and FYNNEI.

The chain recombines TRBV5-1 with TRBJ1-4; D is ambiguous. The CDR3 sequence is 13 residues long. V was trimmed by 4 bases and J by 7 bases, leaving 11 bases between them. Germline CDR1 and CDR2: SGHRS and YFSETQ. CDR3 in DNA: TGCGCCAGCAGCCTCCGGACTGGTGAAAAACTGTTTTTT. Amino acid sequence: CASSLRTGEKLFF.

The J gene is TRBJ2-7, the V gene TRBV27; 8 bases map to TRBD2. Germline V gives CDR1 MNHEY, CDR2 SMNVEV (reference sequence). The CDR3 totals 17 residues. V was pared by 6 bases and J by 1 base, with 14 bases of the junction left unmatched. The CDR3 reads CASSPLSTSETSYEQYF. In DNA, the CDR3 is TGTGCCAGCAGCCCACTATCGACTAGCGAGACTTCCTACGAGCAGTACTTC.

This chain links TRBV19 with TRBJ2-7; possibly TRBD1 for D (7 bases). Trimming pared 5 bases from V and 5 bases from J, leaving 10 bases between. Germline V CDR1 and CDR2: LNHDA, SQIVND (reference sequence). The length of the CDR3 is 12 residues. CDR3 protein: CASSAGQNEQYF. DNA for the CDR3: TGTGCCAGTAGTGCGGGACAGAACGAGCAGTACTTC.

This clone is a singleton in its sample. The chain carries TRBV19 and TRBJ2-6; no definite D call. The CDR3 totals 16 residues. The V gene lost 2 bases and the J gene lost 1 base, with 9 bases spanning the gap. CDR1 and CDR2 (germline): LNHDA, SQIVND (reference sequence). The CDR3 coding sequence is TGTGCCAGTAGTATATTCAGGTCTTCTGGGGCCAACGTCCTGACTTTC. It codes for CASSIFRSSGANVLTF.

V usage is TRBV28 and J usage is TRBJ2-7; a weak D match, TRBD2 (6 bases). With 11 bases removed from V and 2 bases from J, the gap between germline ends came to 13 bases. Per germline, CDR1 MDHEN and CDR2 SYDVKM. CDR3 length: 12 amino acids. The CDR3 protein is CAAARGTYEQYF. The DNA for the CDR3 is TGTGCCGCCGCCCGGGGGACCTACGAGCAGTACTTC.

The chain employs TRBV6-5 and TRBJ1-4; 9 bases are a match to TRBD1. Germline lookup yields CDR1 MNHEY and CDR2 SVGAGI. The ends lost 6 bases at V and 6 bases at J; junction bases unmatched: 5. The CDR3 spans 14 residues. The chain's CDR3 is CASSLTGGDEKLFF. The CDR3 DNA is TGTGCCAGCAGCCTCACAGGGGGCGATGAAAAACTGTTTTTT.

J is TRBJ1-1 and V is TRBV18; D is unclear. Germline V CDR1 and CDR2: KGHSH, LQKENI. The ends were cut back, 3 bases at V and 0 bases at J, with 14 bases in the middle. The CDR3 contains 16 residues. CDR3 coding DNA: TGTGCCAGCTCACCCCCGGGAGGGTACATGAACACTGAAGCTTTCTTT. This gives the protein CASSPPGGYMNTEAFF.

This clone is a singleton in its sample. This chain connects TRBV5-1 to TRBJ1-6; a possible D gene is TRBD1 (6 bases). This CDR3 has 15 residues. Germline values: CDR1 SGHRS, CDR2 YFSETQ. The V gene lost 0 bases and the J gene lost 5 bases, with 9 bases spanning the gap. Written as DNA, the CDR3 is TGCGCCAGCAGCTTGGGGGGGACAAATAATTCACCCCTCCACTTT. Residues: CASSLGGTNNSPLHF.

The chain links TRBV10-2 to TRBJ2-7; the match to TRBD2 covers 10 bases. V lost 6 bases and J lost 0; bases outside the gene matches: 2. The CDR3 has 14 residues. Germline V CDR1 and CDR2: WSHSY, SAAADI. CDR3 in DNA: TGCGCCAGCAGAGGACTAGCGGACTCCTACGAGCAGTACGTC. The encoded protein is CASRGLADSYEQYV.

V usage is TRBV3-1 (or the pseudogene TRBV3-2) and J usage is TRBJ2-7; no reliable D call. The CDR3 has 17 amino acids. Between the trimmed V and J ends, which lost 0 bases and 3 bases, there was a span of 18 bases. Per the germline V gene, CDR1 is LGHDT and CDR2 is YNNKEL (reference sequence). The CDR3 sequence: CASSQETALPARYEQYF. DNA of the CDR3: TGTGCCAGCAGCCAAGAGACCGCACTACCGGCCCGCTACGAGCAGTACTTC.

This clone was detected only once. The J gene is TRBJ2-3, the V gene TRBV9, with TRBD1 identical over 8 bases. The CDR3 length is 16 residues. Germline CDR1 SGDLS, CDR2 YYNGEE. With V trimmed by 4 bases and J by 2 bases, 9 bases remained unmatched. CDR3: CASSPRTGWPTDTQYF. The CDR3 bases are TGTGCCAGCAGCCCTCGGACAGGGTGGCCCACAGATACGCAGTATTTT. Using reference TRBV9 and TRBJ2-3 for the parts outside the CDR3, the full variable domain is DSGVTQTPKHLITATGQRVTLRCSPRSGDLSVYWYQQSLDQGLQFLIQYYNGEERAKGNILERFSAQQFPDLHSELNLSSLELGDSALYFCASSPRTGWPTDTQYFGPGTRLTVL.

The V call is TRBV2, the J call TRBJ2-7, with TRBD1 as a possible D gene (5 bases). The CDR3 is 14 residues long. The V gene lost 7 bases and the J gene lost 5 bases, with 18 bases spanning the gap. The germline V gene encodes CDR1 SNHLY and CDR2 FYNNEI. CDR3 amino acids: CASNLSPLGDEQYV. Here the CDR3 DNA reads TGTGCCAGCAACCTCTCCCCGTTAGGGGACGAGCAGTACGTC.

V and J are TRBV7-8 and TRBJ2-7; 10 nucleotides agree with TRBD2. CDR3 length: 15 amino acids. Germline V gives CDR1 SGHVS, CDR2 FQNEAQ. Losses at the gene ends were 1 base for V and 2 bases for J; bases not matched to a gene: 2. CDR3 DNA: TGTGCCAGCAGCTTAGGGACTAGCGGTACCTACGAGCAGTACTTC. This sequence encodes CASSLGTSGTYEQYF.

CDR3 DNA: TGCAGCGTTGAGGGGGCGACAGGGACCTCCTACAATGAGCAGTTCTTC. This translates into CSVEGATGTSYNEQFF. The rearrangement uses TRBV29-1 and TRBJ2-1; 7 bases are a match to TRBD1. V shed 3 bases, J shed 0 bases, and the junction held 8 bases outside the gene matches. Germline lookup yields CDR1 SQVTM and CDR2 ANQGSEA. The CDR3 sequence is 16 residues long.

The rearrangement joins TRBV6-5 to TRBJ1-1, with TRBD1 identical over 7 bases. V lost 0 bases to trimming and J lost 8 bases; unmatched junction nucleotides: 3. From germline, CDR1 is MNHEY and CDR2 SVGAGI. The CDR3 totals 13 residues. This chain's CDR3 is CASSYSDRSEAFF. CDR3 in DNA: TGTGCCAGCAGTTACTCGGACAGGAGCGAAGCTTTCTTT.

The chain recombines TRBV30 with TRBJ1-5; D call uncertain. This CDR3 contains 13 residues. Trimming shortened V by 1 base and J by 0 bases, and 4 bases separated the two germline ends. Germline V lookup: CDR1 GTSNPN, CDR2 SVGIG (reference sequence). The CDR3 DNA is TGTGCCTGGAGTGGGAGTAGCAATCAGCCCCAGCATTTT. Amino acid sequence: CAWSGSSNQPQHF.

This chain uses TRBV27 with TRBJ2-7, with D possibly TRBD2 on 6 matching bases. Germline values: CDR1 MNHEY, CDR2 SMNVEV (reference sequence). V was pared by 3 bases and J by 2 bases, with 17 bases between. The CDR3 sequence is 16 residues long. In DNA form, the CDR3 reads TGTGCCAGCAGTTTCCTGCCCCGGGACTCAGCCTACGAGCAGTACTTC. This gives the protein CASSFLPRDSAYEQYF.

The CDR3 loop is CASSKGPGLVYEQYF. CDR3 DNA: TGTGCCAGCAGCAAAGGGCCAGGGCTTGTCTACGAGCAGTACTTC. This chain joins TRBV21-1 and TRBJ2-7; TRBD1, as called in the table, went unchecked against the DNA. TRBV21-1 is given as a pseudogene. CDR3 size: 15 residues.

This chain links TRBV15 with TRBJ2-3, with 7 positions matching TRBD1. The junction had 8 bases not matched to a gene; V was cut back by 3 bases and J by 2 bases. Germline-derived CDR1 and CDR2 are LNHNV and YYDKDF (reference sequence). This CDR3 is built from 16 residues. This CDR3 is CATSRIQGFVTDTQYF. DNA of the CDR3: TGTGCCACCAGCAGGATACAGGGGTTTGTCACAGATACGCAGTATTTT.